This T cell receptor beta chain was sequenced during a study of identical twins. This clonotype has at least ten counts. TCRdb fed the 5' RACE reads into MiXCR, producing one record per CDR3 protein. The data hold about 720,000 distinct CDR3 sequences, with about 20% observed a single time. V was cut by 4 bases and J by 8 bases, with 11 bases left in between. The CDR3 runs to 12 residues. Germline V gene lookup returns CDR1 MNHEY and CDR2 SVGAGI. These data are also associated with another study on T cells expressing NK-cell markers.

The clonotype comes from a woman aged 18-35 years in good health. The chain couples TRBV6-5 to TRBJ1-2, with a weak D call TRBD1 (6 bases). Input material: PBMCs. CDR3 DNA: TGTGCCAGCAGTTCCAGGGGCGGCGGCTACACCTTC. The encoded protein is CASSSRGGGYTF.